This T cell receptor beta chain was obtained from a study of blood T cell repertoires in COVID-19. Study overall: Both acute and convalescent COVID-19 samples were obtained from the United States, Italy and Spain. Sources were T cells, B-cell-depleted T cells, or PBMCs; the material itself was cDNA or gDNA.

As handled by the study authors: How many nucleated cells were present was estimated from reference gene primer amplification. Libraries were prepared by immunoSEQ multiplex PCR; TCRdb keeps only in-frame clonotypes and omits some of them. The V and J calls and clone size are taken from that table; D and trimming were inferred from the DNA. The data contain about 210,000 clones, over 70% of them singletons. Germline V CDR1 and CDR2: LGHNT, FRNRAP. CDR3 size: 14 residues. Trimming at V came to 7 bases and at J to 6 bases, leaving 9 bases not matched to a gene. Sequencing was carried out using peripheral blood. This clonotype originated in a man between 60 and 70 years old with acute or convalescent COVID-19. The chain is built from TRBV12-5 and TRBJ2-7; 10 bases are shared with TRBD1. The CDR3 loop reads CASAPGTGAGEQYF. The CDR3 DNA reads as TGTGCTAGTGCCCCCGGGACAGGGGCGGGCGAGCAGTACTTC.